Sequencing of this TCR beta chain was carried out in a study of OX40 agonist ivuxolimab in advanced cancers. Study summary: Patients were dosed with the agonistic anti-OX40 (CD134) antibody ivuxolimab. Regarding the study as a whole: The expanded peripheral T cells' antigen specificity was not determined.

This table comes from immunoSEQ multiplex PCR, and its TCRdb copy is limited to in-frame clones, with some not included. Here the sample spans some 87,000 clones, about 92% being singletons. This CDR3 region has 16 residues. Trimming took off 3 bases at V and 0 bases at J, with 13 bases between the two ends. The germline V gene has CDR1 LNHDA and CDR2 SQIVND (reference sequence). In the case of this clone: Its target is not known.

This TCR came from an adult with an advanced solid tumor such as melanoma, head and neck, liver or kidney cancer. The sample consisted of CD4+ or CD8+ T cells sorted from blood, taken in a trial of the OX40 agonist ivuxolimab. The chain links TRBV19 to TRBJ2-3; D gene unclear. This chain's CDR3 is CASSIERLFSTDTQYF. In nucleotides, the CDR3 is TGTGCCAGTAGTATTGAACGGTTGTTTAGCACAGATACGCAGTATTTT.